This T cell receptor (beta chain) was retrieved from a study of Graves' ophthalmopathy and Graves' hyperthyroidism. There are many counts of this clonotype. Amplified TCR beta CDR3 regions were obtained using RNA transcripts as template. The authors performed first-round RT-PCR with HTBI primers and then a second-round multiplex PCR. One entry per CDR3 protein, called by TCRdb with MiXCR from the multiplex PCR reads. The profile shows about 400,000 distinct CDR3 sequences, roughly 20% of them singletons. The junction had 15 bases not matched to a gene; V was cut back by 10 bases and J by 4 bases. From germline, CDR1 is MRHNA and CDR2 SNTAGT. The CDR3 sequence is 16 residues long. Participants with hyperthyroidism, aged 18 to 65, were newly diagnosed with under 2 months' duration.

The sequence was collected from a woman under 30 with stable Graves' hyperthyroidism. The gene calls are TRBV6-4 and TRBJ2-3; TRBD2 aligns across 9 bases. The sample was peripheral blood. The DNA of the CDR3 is TGTGCCACTGTCCCGGCTAGCGGGGTGGGCCCAGATACGCAGTATTTT. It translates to CATVPASGVGPDTQYF.